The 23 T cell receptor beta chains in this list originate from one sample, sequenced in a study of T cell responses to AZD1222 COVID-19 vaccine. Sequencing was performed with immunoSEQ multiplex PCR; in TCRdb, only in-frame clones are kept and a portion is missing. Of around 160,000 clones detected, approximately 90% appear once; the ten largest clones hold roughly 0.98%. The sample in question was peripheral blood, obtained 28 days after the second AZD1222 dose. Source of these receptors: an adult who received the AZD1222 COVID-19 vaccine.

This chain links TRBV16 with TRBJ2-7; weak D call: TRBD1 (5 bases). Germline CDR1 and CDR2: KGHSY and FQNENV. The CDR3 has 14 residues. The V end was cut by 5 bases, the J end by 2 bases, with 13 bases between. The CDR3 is CASSKPGNAYEQYF. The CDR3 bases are TGTGCCAGCAGCAAACCAGGGAACGCCTACGAGCAGTACTTC.

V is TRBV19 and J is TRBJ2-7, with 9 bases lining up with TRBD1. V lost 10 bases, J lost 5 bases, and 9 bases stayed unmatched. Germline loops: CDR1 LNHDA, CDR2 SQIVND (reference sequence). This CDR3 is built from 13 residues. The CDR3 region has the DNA TGTGCCACCCGAGGGACAGGGACGAACGAGCAGTACTTC. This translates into CATRGTGTNEQYF. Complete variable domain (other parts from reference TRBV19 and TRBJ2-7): DGGITQSPKYLFRKEGQNVTLSCEQNLNHDAMYWYRQDPGQGLRLIYYSQIVNDFQKGDIAEGYSVSREKKESFPLTVTSAQKNPTAFYLCATRGTGTNEQYFGPGTRLTVT.

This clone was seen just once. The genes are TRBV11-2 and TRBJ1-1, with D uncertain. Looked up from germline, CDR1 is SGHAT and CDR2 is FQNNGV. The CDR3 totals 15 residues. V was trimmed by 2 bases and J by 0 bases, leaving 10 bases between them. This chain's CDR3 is CASSLQKGMNTEAFF. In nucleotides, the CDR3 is TGTGCCAGCAGCTTACAAAAGGGCATGAACACTGAAGCTTTCTTT.

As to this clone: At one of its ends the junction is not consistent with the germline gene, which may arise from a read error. This chain's CDR3 is CAGSSRGEAYEQYF. CDR3 sequence (DNA): TGTGCCGGCAGCTCGCGTGGTGAGGCCTACGAGCAGTACTTC. The chain combines TRBV13 with TRBJ2-7; D is unclear. The germline gives CDR1 PRHDT, CDR2 FYEKMQ (reference sequence). The CDR3 is 14 residues long.

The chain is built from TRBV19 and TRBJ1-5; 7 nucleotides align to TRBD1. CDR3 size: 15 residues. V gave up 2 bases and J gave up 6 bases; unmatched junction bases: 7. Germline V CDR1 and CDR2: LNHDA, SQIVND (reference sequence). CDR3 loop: CASSIPLAGGQPQHF. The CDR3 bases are TGTGCCAGTAGTATACCATTGGCAGGGGGTCAGCCCCAGCATTTT.

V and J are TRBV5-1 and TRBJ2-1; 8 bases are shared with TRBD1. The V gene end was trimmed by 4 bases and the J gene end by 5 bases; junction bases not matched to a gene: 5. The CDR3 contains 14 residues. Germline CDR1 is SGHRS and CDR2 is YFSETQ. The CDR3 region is CASSRTGLDNEQFF. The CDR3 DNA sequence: TGCGCCAGCAGCAGGACAGGGCTGGACAATGAGCAGTTCTTC.

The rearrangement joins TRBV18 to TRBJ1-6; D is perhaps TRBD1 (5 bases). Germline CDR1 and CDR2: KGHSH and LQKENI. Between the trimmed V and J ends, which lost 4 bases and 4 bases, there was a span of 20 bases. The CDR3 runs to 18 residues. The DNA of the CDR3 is TGTGCCAGCTCACGTTTAAAGCCTGTAGGGGAATATAATTCACCCCTCCACTTT. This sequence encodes CASSRLKPVGEYNSPLHF.

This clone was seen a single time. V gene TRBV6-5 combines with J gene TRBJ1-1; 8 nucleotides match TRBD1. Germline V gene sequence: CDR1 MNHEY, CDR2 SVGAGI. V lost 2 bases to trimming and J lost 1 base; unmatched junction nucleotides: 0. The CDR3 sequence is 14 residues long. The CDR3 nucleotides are TGTGCCAGCAGTTACGACAGGGGGAACACTGAAGCTTTCTTT. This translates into CASSYDRGNTEAFF.

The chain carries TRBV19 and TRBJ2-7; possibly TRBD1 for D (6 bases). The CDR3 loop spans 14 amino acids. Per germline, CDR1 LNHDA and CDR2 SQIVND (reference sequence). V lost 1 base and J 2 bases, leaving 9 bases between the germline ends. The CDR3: CASSIAGHTYEQYF. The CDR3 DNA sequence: TGTGCCAGTAGTATAGCGGGACACACCTACGAGCAGTACTTC.

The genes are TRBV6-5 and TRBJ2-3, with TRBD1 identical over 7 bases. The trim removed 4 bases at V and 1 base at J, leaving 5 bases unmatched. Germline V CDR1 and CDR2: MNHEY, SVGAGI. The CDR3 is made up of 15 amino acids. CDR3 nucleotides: TGTGCCAGCAGTTTGTTTACAGGGGGCACAGATACGCAGTATTTT. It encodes CASSLFTGGTDTQYF.

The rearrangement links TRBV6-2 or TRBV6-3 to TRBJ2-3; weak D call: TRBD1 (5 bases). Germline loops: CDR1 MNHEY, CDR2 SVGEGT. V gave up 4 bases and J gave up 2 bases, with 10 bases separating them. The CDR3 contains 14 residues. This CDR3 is CASSLGANTDTQYF. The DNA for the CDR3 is TGTGCCAGCAGTTTAGGGGCAAACACAGATACGCAGTATTTT.

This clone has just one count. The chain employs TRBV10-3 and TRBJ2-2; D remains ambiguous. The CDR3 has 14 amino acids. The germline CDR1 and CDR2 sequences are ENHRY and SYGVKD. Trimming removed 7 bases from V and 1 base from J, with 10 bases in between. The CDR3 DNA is TGTGCCATCAAGGCCGACGGGAACACCGGGGAGCTGTTTTTT. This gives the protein CAIKADGNTGELFF.

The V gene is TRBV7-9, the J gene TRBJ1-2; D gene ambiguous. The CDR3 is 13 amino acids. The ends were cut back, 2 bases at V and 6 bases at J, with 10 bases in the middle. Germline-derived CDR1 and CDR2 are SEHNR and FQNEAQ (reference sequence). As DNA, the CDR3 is TGTGCCAGCAGCTTATACCCGACTGATGGCTACACCTTC. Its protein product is CASSLYPTDGYTF.

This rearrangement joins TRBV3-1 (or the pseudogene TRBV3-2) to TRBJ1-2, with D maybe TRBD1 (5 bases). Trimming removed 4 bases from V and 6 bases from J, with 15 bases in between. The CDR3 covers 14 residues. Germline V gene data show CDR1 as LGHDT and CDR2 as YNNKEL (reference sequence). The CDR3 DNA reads TGTGCCAGCAGCCTTCCGGGAGAGGGGAATGGCTACACCTTC. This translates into CASSLPGEGNGYTF.

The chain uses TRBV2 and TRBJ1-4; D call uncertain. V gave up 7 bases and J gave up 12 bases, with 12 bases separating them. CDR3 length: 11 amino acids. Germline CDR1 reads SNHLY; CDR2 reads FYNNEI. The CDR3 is CASTRLRELFF. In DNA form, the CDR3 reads TGTGCCAGCACCAGACTTAGGGAACTGTTTTTT.

In nucleotides, the CDR3 is TGTGCCAGCAGCCCTCTTCAAAAGCCCCAGCATTTT. Its protein is CASSPLQKPQHF. The gene calls are TRBV7-8 and TRBJ1-5; D uncertain. The CDR3 covers 12 residues. Trimming shortened V by 5 bases and J by 8 bases, and 10 bases separated the two germline ends. Germline CDR1 reads SGHVS; CDR2 reads FQNEAQ.

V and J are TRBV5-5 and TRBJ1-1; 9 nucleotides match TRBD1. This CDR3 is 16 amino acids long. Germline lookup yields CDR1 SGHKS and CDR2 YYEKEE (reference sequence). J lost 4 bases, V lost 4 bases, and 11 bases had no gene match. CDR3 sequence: CASSPRGTGLLTEAFF. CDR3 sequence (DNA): TGTGCCAGCAGCCCGCGGGGGACAGGGCTCCTCACTGAAGCTTTCTTT.

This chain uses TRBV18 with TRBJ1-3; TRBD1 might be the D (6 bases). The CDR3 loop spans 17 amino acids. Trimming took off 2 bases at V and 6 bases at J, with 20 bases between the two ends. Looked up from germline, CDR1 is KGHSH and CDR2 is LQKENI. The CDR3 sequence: CASSPTGAGALANTIYF. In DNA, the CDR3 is TGTGCCAGCTCACCAACTGGGGCAGGGGCGCTTGCAAACACCATATATTTT.

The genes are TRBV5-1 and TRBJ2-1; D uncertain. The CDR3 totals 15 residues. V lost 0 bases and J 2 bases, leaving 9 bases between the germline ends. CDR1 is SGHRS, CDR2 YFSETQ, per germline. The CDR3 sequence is CASSLATFPYNEQFF. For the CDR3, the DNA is TGCGCCAGCAGCTTGGCCACGTTCCCCTACAATGAGCAGTTCTTC.

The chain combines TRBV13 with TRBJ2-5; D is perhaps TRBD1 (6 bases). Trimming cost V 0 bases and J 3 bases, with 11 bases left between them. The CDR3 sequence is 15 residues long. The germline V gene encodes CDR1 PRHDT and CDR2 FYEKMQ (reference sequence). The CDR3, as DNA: TGTGCCAGCAGCTTAGGGGGGGCGTTGGAAGAGACCCAGTACTTC. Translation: CASSLGGALEETQYF.

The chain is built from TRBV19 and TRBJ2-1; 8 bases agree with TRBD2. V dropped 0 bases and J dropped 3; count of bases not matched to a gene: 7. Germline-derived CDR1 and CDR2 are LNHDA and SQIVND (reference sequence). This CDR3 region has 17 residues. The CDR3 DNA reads TGTGCCAGTAGTATAGATTCCCGGGGGGGCGGCTACAATGAGCAGTTCTTC. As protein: CASSIDSRGGGYNEQFF.

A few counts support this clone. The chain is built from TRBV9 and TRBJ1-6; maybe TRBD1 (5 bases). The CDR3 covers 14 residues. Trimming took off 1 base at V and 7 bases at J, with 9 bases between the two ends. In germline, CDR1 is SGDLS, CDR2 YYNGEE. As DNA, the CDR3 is TGTGCCAGCAGCGTATCCGGGGCGAATTCACCCCTCCACTTT. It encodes CASSVSGANSPLHF.

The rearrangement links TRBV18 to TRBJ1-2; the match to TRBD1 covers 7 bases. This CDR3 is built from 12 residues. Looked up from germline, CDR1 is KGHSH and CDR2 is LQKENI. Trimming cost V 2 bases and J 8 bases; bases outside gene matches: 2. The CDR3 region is CASSPDREGYTF. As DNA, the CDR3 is TGTGCCAGCTCACCAGACAGGGAGGGCTACACCTTC.